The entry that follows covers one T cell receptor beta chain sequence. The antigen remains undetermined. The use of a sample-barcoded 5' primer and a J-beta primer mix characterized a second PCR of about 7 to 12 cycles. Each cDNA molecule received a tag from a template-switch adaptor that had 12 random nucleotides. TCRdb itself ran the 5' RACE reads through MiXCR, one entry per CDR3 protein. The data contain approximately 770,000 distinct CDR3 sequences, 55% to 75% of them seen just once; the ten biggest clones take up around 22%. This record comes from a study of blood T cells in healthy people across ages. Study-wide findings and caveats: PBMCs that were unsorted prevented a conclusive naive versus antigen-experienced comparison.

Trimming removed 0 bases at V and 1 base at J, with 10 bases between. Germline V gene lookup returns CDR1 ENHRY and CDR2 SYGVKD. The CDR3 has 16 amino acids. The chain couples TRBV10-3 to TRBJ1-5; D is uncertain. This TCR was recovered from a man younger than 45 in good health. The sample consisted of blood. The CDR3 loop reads CAISESPGRSNQPQHF. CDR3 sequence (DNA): TGTGCCATCAGTGAGTCACCTGGACGGAGCAATCAGCCCCAGCATTTT.